This record concerns one TCR beta chain sequence. Its cognate antigen is unknown. This record belongs to a study of T cell responses to AZD1222 COVID-19 vaccine. Study-level points and caveats: The sample set comprised mostly white British donors with more females, and clonal diversity was possibly underestimated. Spike as a whole was targeted by vaccine-associated CD4 TCRs, dominant at 160-218 and 743-854.

Germline values: CDR1 MDHEN, CDR2 SYDVKM. Trimming took off 7 bases at V and 1 base at J, with 10 bases between the two ends. The CDR3 is made up of 13 amino acids. The method was immunoSEQ multiplex PCR; TCRdb's version includes in-frame clones alone and lacks a portion of them. This table has 140,000 or so clones, 88% appearing once. The source material was peripheral blood, sampled on day 0 of AZD1222 vaccination. The TCR originated in an adult in good health. The V gene is TRBV28, the J gene TRBJ1-1; no reliable D call. CDR3 sequence: CASTYWKNTEAFF. CDR3 sequence (DNA): TGTGCCAGCACCTACTGGAAGAACACTGAAGCTTTCTTT.